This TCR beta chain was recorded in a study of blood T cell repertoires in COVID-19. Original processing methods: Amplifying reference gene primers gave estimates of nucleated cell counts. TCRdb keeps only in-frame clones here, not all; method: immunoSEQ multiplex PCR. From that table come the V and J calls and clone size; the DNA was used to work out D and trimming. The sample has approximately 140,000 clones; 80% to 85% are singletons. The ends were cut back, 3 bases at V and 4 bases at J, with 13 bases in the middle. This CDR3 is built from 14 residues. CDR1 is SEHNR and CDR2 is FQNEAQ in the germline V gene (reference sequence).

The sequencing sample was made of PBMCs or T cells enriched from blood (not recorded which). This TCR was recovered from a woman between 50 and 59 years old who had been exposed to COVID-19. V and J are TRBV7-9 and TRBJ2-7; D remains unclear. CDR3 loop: CASSFESTYYEQYF. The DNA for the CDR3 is TGTGCCAGCAGCTTTGAGTCTACCTATTACGAGCAGTACTTC.